These 10 T cell receptor beta chains were sequenced from one sample in a study of blood T cell repertoires in COVID-19. Profiling relied on immunoSEQ multiplex PCR, and the TCRdb table lists in-frame clones only, not all of them. Among 200,000 to 300,000 clones listed, roughly four fifths were seen once. Source material: peripheral blood. These TCRs come from a man aged 25 to 40 who had recovered from COVID-19.

The gene calls are TRBV29-1 and TRBJ2-1; TRBD2 matches at 7 bases. Per the germline V gene, CDR1 is SQVTM and CDR2 is ANQGSEA. V dropped 4 bases and J dropped 4; count of bases not matched to a gene: 10. The CDR3 loop spans 15 amino acids. The CDR3 here is CSVARGGVSYNEQFF. The CDR3 DNA follows: TGCAGCGTTGCCCGCGGGGGTGTCTCATACAATGAGCAGTTCTTC.

The chain employs TRBV6-5 and TRBJ2-1, with 10 bases aligning to TRBD2. This CDR3 spans 13 amino acids. With V trimmed by 4 bases and J by 10 bases, 4 bases remained unmatched. CDR1 is MNHEY, CDR2 SVGAGI, per germline. CDR3 bases: TGTGCCAGCAGTTCGGTTAGCGGGGGGGAGCAGTTCTTC. It translates to CASSSVSGGEQFF.

V is TRBV19 and J is TRBJ2-3, with D possibly TRBD1 on 5 matching bases. Germline V lookup: CDR1 LNHDA, CDR2 SQIVND (reference sequence). The V and J ends lost 6 bases and 7 bases respectively, with 14 bases between them. This CDR3 spans 13 amino acids. CDR3 nucleotide sequence: TGTGCCAGTAGCAAAGAAGGGGCAAATACGCAGTATTTT. Its protein product is CASSKEGANTQYF.

The J gene is TRBJ2-2, the V gene TRBV10-3, with D possibly being TRBD1 (5 bases). The V and J ends lost 2 bases and 5 bases respectively, with 9 bases between them. The CDR3 contains 14 residues. Germline V gene sequence: CDR1 ENHRY, CDR2 SYGVKD. CDR3 DNA: TGTGCCATCAGTGAGCCATCAGGGACCGGGGAGCTGTTTTTT. It codes for CAISEPSGTGELFF.

The J gene is TRBJ2-3, the V gene TRBV27; D possibly corresponds to TRBD2 (5 bases). The V and J ends lost 3 bases and 2 bases respectively, with 12 bases between them. CDR1 and CDR2 from the germline V gene are MNHEY and SMNVEV (reference sequence). The CDR3 contains 15 residues. CDR3 loop: CASSFHGDNTDTQYF. CDR3 coding DNA: TGTGCCAGCAGTTTCCACGGGGATAACACAGATACGCAGTATTTT.

The chain has TRBV5-4 and TRBJ2-1; possibly TRBD1 for D (5 bases). This CDR3 is 14 amino acids long. Germline V gives CDR1 SGHNT, CDR2 YYREEE (reference sequence). V was cut by 3 bases and J by 7 bases, with 14 bases left in between. The CDR3 spells CASSSWGNVNEQFF. DNA for the CDR3: TGTGCCAGCAGCTCCTGGGGCAACGTAAATGAGCAGTTCTTC.

The chain's CDR3 is CASSEKRTGELFF. The CDR3 DNA reads TGTGCCAGCAGTGAAAAGAGGACCGGGGAGCTGTTTTTT. The V call is TRBV2, the J call TRBJ2-2; D unresolved. Deletions cut 2 bases from V and 5 bases from J, with 6 bases between. Germline V lookup: CDR1 SNHLY, CDR2 FYNNEI. The CDR3 is 13 amino acids. Full variable domain (rest looked up from reference TRBV2 and TRBJ2-2): EPEVTQTPSHQVTQMGQEVILRCVPISNHLYFYWYRQILGQKVEFLVSFYNNEISEKSEIFDDQFSVERPDGSNFTLKIRSTKLEDSAMYFCASSEKRTGELFFGEGSRLTVL.

The rearrangement joins TRBV5-6 to TRBJ1-2; D is ambiguous. CDR3 length equals 14 residues. V was shortened by 4 bases and J by 1 base, with 11 bases between the two germline ends. Germline V gene data show CDR1 as SGHDT and CDR2 as YYEEEE. CDR3 sequence (DNA): TGTGCCAGCAGCCCCGTTGGAGATAACTATGGCTACACCTTC. Translated, it gives CASSPVGDNYGYTF.

The DNA for the CDR3 is TGTGCCAGCAGCCCGGTAGCGGGGGGAACAGATACGCAGTATTTT. Its protein is CASSPVAGGTDTQYF. This chain uses TRBV5-6 with TRBJ2-3, with 10 bases matching TRBD2. This CDR3 comprises 15 residues. The J segment lost 3 bases and the V segment lost 4 bases, leaving 5 bases of the junction unmatched. Germline V CDR1 and CDR2: SGHDT, YYEEEE. The full variable domain, rest sourced from reference TRBV5-6 and TRBJ2-3, is DAGVTQSPTHLIKTRGQQVTLRCSPKSGHDTVSWYQQALGQGPQFIFQYYEEEERQRGNFPDRFSGHQFPNYSSELNVNALLLGDSALYLCASSPVAGGTDTQYFGPGTRLTVL.

The chain employs TRBV12-3 or TRBV12-4 and TRBJ1-5; D is possibly TRBD1 (5 bases). The V and J ends lost 5 bases and 5 bases respectively, with 10 bases between them. This CDR3 has 13 residues. Here the CDR3 reads CASSPTGDQPQHF. The CDR3 coding sequence is TGTGCCAGCAGTCCCACGGGGGATCAGCCCCAGCATTTT.